This TCR beta chain emerged from a study of PD-1 blockade in classical Hodgkin lymphoma. Study-level background: Patients had nivolumab dosed at 3 mg/kg, delivered intravenously every 2 weeks. Study-wide results and limits: Before treatment, complete responders showed about the same diversity as newly diagnosed patients. With CD4+ cells, TCR diversity rose significantly by C4D1, but not with CD8+ cells.

TCRdb's table, derived via immunoSEQ multiplex PCR, lists solely in-frame clones and lacks some. Of approximately 90,000 clones in the sample, around 80% were seen once. As for time point: cycle 4 day 1 (C4D1), after five to seven weeks of nivolumab. Every patient experienced relapse after autologous stem cell transplantation, and brentuximab vedotin exposure varied. Germline V gene data show CDR1 as SNHLY and CDR2 as FYNNEI. The V and J ends lost 7 bases and 2 bases respectively, with 12 bases between them. The length of the CDR3 is 14 residues. About this clone: Its cognate antigen is unknown.

The sample in question was peripheral blood mononuclear cells (PBMCs), obtained before the fourth cycle of nivolumab. This clonotype was obtained from a human donor with classical Hodgkin lymphoma. This chain connects TRBV2 to TRBJ1-3, with D maybe TRBD1 (6 bases). The CDR3 nucleotides read TGTGCCAGCATACCAGGGGAAGCTGGAAACACCATATATTTT. Encoded protein: CASIPGEAGNTIYF. Looking up the rest from reference TRBV2 and TRBJ1-3 gives the full variable domain: EPEVTQTPSHQVTQMGQEVILRCVPISNHLYFYWYRQILGQKVEFLVSFYNNEISEKSEIFDDQFSVERPDGSNFTLKIRSTKLEDSAMYFCASIPGEAGNTIYFGEGSWLTVV.